This T cell receptor beta chain comes out of a study of blood T cells in healthy people across ages. Overall study findings and caveats: It was not known whether donors were CMV positive (a possible confounder of expanded clonotype changes).

Trimming took 3 bases from V and 5 from J; bases not matched to a gene: 9. Germline CDR1 SNHLY, CDR2 FYNNEI. The CDR3 covers 17 residues. About this clonotype itself: The antigen remains unidentified.

The second PCR ran about 6 to 12 cycles with a sample-barcoded 5' primer and J-beta primers. TCRdb re-derived calls from the 5' RACE reads in MiXCR, one entry per CDR3 protein. The sample has hundreds of thousands of distinct CDR3 sequences, around 34% seen once. The clonotype originates from a man younger than 35 in good health. Specimen: blood. The genes are TRBV2 and TRBJ2-5; 13 bases align to TRBD2. CDR3 amino acids: CASSDRTSGGEGETQYF. The CDR3 DNA follows: TGTGCCAGCAGTGACCGGACTAGCGGGGGTGAGGGGGAGACCCAGTACTTC. The whole variable domain, filled in from reference TRBV2 and TRBJ2-5, reads EPEVTQTPSHQVTQMGQEVILRCVPISNHLYFYWYRQILGQKVEFLVSFYNNEISEKSEIFDDQFSVERPDGSNFTLKIRSTKLEDSAMYFCASSDRTSGGEGETQYFGPGTRLLVL.